The 15 T cell receptor beta chains below come from one sample, sequenced in a study of blood T cell repertoires in COVID-19. Measured with immunoSEQ multiplex PCR; TCRdb has only the in-frame clones, and not every one. This sample yields approximately 110,000 clones, of which approximately 90% are seen a single time; roughly 2.1% belongs to the top ten. The sample comprised peripheral blood. These receptors were taken from a man over 45 with COVID-19, enrolled during active disease.

J is TRBJ1-4 and V is TRBV7-2, with a weak D call TRBD1 (5 bases). V lost 5 bases and J 8 bases, leaving 12 bases between the germline ends. Germline-derived CDR1 and CDR2 are SGHTA and FQGNSA. This CDR3 is built from 13 residues. The CDR3 nucleotides are TGTGCCAGCAGCCCACGGGGGGGAGAAAAACTGTTTTTT. This gives the protein CASSPRGGEKLFF.

V gene TRBV7-9 combines with J gene TRBJ2-1; perhaps TRBD1 as D (5 bases). CDR1 and CDR2 from the germline V gene are SEHNR and FQNEAQ (reference sequence). Trimming took 6 bases from V and 9 from J, leaving 9 bases between them. The CDR3 spans 11 residues. CDR3 amino acids: CASSSRGEQFF. CDR3 bases: TGTGCCAGCAGTTCTAGGGGTGAGCAGTTCTTC.

This clone was seen a handful of times. The genes are TRBV3-1 (or the pseudogene TRBV3-2) and TRBJ1-1, with D possibly TRBD1 on 6 matching bases. The CDR3 contains 15 residues. Germline V CDR1 and CDR2: LGHDT, YNNKEL (reference sequence). Trimming left V 4 bases short and J 6 bases short, with 18 bases between. The CDR3 is CASSRSGGPGAEAFF. In DNA form, the CDR3 reads TGTGCCAGCAGCCGCTCGGGGGGGCCGGGGGCTGAAGCTTTCTTT.

This chain links TRBV10-3 with TRBJ2-1; tentatively, D is TRBD2 (7 bases). Trimming stripped 11 bases from V and 7 bases from J, with 30 bases between. The CDR3 runs to 17 residues. The germline gives CDR1 ENHRY, CDR2 SYGVKD. The CDR3 DNA reads TGTGCCGCGCAAAGGGGGGGGACGGCGGGCCCGGGGAATGAGCAGTTCTTC. The encoded protein is CAAQRGGTAGPGNEQFF.

The rearrangement links TRBV11-2 to TRBJ2-5; 12 bases are shared with TRBD1. V shed 4 bases and J 5 bases; nucleotides not matched to a gene: 11. The CDR3 contains 17 residues. Germline lookup yields CDR1 SGHAT and CDR2 FQNNGV. CDR3 in DNA: TGTGCCAGCAGCTGGGGGGGACAGGGGGCGTCGGTGGAGACCCAGTACTTC. Translated, it gives CASSWGGQGASVETQYF.

This clone has more than one count but fewer than ten. The CDR3 region is CASSDQGEVAPLHF. The CDR3 DNA sequence: TGTGCCAGCAGTGATCAGGGTGAAGTGGCACCCCTCCACTTT. V is TRBV2 and J is TRBJ1-6, with D perhaps matching TRBD1 (5 bases). Germline CDR1 reads SNHLY; CDR2 reads FYNNEI. The CDR3 is 14 amino acids. The V end lost 3 bases, the J end lost 11 bases, and 14 bases lay between the germline ends.

J is TRBJ2-4 and V is TRBV23-1; D might be TRBD2 (6 bases). TRBV23-1 falls under the ORF class, with uncertain function. Trimming took 7 bases from V and 4 from J, leaving 20 bases between them. This CDR3 region has 16 residues. The DNA of the CDR3 is TGCGCCAGCACCCCCAAGCCGCGGGACGAGAAAAACATTCAGTACTTC. Its protein product is CASTPKPRDEKNIQYF.

The chain recombines TRBV2 with TRBJ2-1; TRBD2 agrees at 8 bases. Germline V CDR1 and CDR2: SNHLY, FYNNEI. The trim removed 7 bases at V and 10 bases at J, leaving 12 bases unmatched. There are 14 residues in the CDR3. CDR3 in DNA: TGTGCCAGCAAGCCAGGACTAGCCACATGGGAGCAGTTCTTC. Translating it yields CASKPGLATWEQFF. The full variable domain, rest sourced from reference TRBV2 and TRBJ2-1, is EPEVTQTPSHQVTQMGQEVILRCVPISNHLYFYWYRQILGQKVEFLVSFYNNEISEKSEIFDDQFSVERPDGSNFTLKIRSTKLEDSAMYFCASKPGLATWEQFFGPGTRLTVL.

For this clone: A junction end diverges from the germline sequence, so it may reflect a read error. The V call is TRBV28, the J call TRBJ2-7; 9 nucleotides agree with TRBD1. This CDR3 spans 13 amino acids. Germline V gene lookup returns CDR1 MDHEN and CDR2 SYDVKM. CDR3 sequence reads: CASSLGTGYGQYF. The CDR3 DNA reads as TGTGCCAGCAGTCTAGGGACAGGGTACGGGCAGTACTTC.

This clone was counted a few times. The V call is TRBV6-5, the J call TRBJ1-1; D perhaps matches TRBD1 (5 bases). The germline V gene encodes CDR1 MNHEY and CDR2 SVGAGI. V was pared by 2 bases and J by 6 bases, with 10 bases between. The CDR3 runs 13 residues. The CDR3 spells CASSYRQGPEAFF. CDR3 nucleotides: TGTGCCAGCAGTTACCGGCAGGGCCCTGAAGCTTTCTTT.

The gene calls are TRBV2 and TRBJ1-4, with a tentative D call TRBD1 (5 bases). The CDR3 totals 13 residues. Trimming cost V 8 bases and J 8 bases, with 15 bases left between them. Per germline, CDR1 SNHLY and CDR2 FYNNEI. This CDR3 reads CASSVQGMEKLFF. The CDR3 region has the DNA TGTGCCAGCTCGGTGCAGGGAATGGAAAAACTGTTTTTT.

V and J are TRBV7-3 and TRBJ2-3; D possibly corresponds to TRBD2 (6 bases). The CDR3 has 13 residues. V shed 5 bases and J shed 11 bases, with 17 bases lying between them. CDR1 and CDR2 (germline): SGHTA, FQGTGA. The CDR3 reads CASSPGGQGEQYF. The CDR3 DNA is TGTGCCAGCAGCCCCGGGGGTCAGGGTGAGCAGTATTTT.

The DNA of the CDR3 is TGTGCCAGCAGTGGACAGGGGGAGATGAACACTGAAGCTTTCTTT. Translation gives CASSGQGEMNTEAFF. The chain employs TRBV2 and TRBJ1-1, with 9 bases aligning to TRBD1. J gave up 0 bases and V 4 bases, and 3 bases lay outside the gene matches. Germline CDR1 is SNHLY and CDR2 is FYNNEI. The CDR3 sequence is 15 residues long.

This clone was seen more than once but under ten times. The CDR3 DNA follows: TGTGCCAGCAGCGAGGACAGTGCACTGGATACGCAGTATTTT. Protein product: CASSEDSALDTQYF. The V and J genes are TRBV9 and TRBJ2-3; tentative D call: TRBD1 (6 bases). The CDR3 has 14 residues. V lost 3 bases, J lost 6 bases, and 14 bases lay in between. The germline V gene has CDR1 SGDLS and CDR2 YYNGEE.

This chain joins TRBV19 and TRBJ2-1; D unresolved. V was trimmed by 2 bases and J by 8 bases, leaving 7 bases between them. The CDR3 totals 12 residues. CDR1 LNHDA and CDR2 SQIVND come from the germline V gene (reference sequence). CDR3: CASSIIGHEQFF. The CDR3 DNA reads TGTGCCAGTAGTATAATTGGCCATGAGCAGTTCTTC.